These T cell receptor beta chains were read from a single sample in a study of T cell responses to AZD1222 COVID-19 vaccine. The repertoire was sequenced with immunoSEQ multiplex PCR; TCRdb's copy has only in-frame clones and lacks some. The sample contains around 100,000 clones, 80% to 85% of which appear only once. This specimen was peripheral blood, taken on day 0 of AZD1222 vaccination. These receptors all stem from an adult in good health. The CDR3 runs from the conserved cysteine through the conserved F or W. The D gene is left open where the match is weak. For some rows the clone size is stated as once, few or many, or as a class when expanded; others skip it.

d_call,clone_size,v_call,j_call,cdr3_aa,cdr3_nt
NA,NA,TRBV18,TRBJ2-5,CASSPQGQETQYF,TGTGCCAGCTCACCACAAGGACAGGAGACCCAGTACTTC
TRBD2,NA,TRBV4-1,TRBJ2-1,CASSQDRVGLRGRVGNEQFF,TGCGCCAGCAGCCAAGATCGGGTGGGGCTTCGCGGGAGGGTAGGTAATGAGCAGTTCTTC
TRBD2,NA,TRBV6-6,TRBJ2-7,CASRTTGTSGEQYF,TGTGCCAGCAGGACAACCGGGACTAGCGGCGAGCAGTACTTC
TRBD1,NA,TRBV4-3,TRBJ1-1,CASSQVWGQGDTEAFF,TGCGCCAGCAGCCAAGTTTGGGGACAGGGGGACACTGAAGCTTTCTTT
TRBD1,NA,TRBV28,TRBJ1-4,CASSFPGTGGEKLFF,TGTGCCAGCAGTTTCCCCGGGACAGGGGGAGAAAAACTGTTTTTT
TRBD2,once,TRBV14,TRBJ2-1,CASSQVFGTSGGNNEQFF,TGTGCCAGCAGCCAAGTTTTTGGGACTAGCGGGGGGAACAATGAGCAGTTCTTC
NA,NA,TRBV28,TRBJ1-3,CASSEDRKPSGNTIYF,TGTGCCAGCAGCGAAGACAGGAAACCCTCTGGAAACACCATATATTTT
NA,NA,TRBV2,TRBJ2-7,CASSPSGLALTYEQYF,TGTGCCAGCAGCCCCTCGGGGCTAGCGTTGACCTACGAGCAGTACTTC
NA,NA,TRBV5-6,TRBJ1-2,CASSRTLGGYTF,TGTGCCAGCAGCCGGACCCTAGGGGGCTACACCTTC
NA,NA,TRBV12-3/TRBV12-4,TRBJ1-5,CASRGGNQPQHF,TGTGCCAGCAGGGGGGGTAATCAGCCCCAGCATTTT
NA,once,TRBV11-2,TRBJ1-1,CASSLSLGAMNTEAFF,TGTGCCAGCAGCTTAAGTTTGGGTGCCATGAACACTGAAGCTTTCTTT
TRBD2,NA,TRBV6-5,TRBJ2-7,CASTAGGLTYEQYF,TGTGCCAGCACCGCGGGAGGCCTAACCTACGAGCAGTACTTC
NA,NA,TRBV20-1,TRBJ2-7,CSASGGYEQYF,TGCAGTGCTAGCGGAGGCTACGAGCAGTACTTC
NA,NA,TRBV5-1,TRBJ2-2,CASRRDIPVTGELFF,TGCGCCAGCAGACGGGACATTCCTGTCACCGGGGAGCTGTTTTTT
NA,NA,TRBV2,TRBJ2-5,CASIREETQYF,TGTGCCAGCATCCGGGAAGAGACCCAGTACTTC
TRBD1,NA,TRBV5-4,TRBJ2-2,CASSRPGGNTGELFF,TGTGCCAGCAGCCGTCCAGGGGGAAACACCGGGGAGCTGTTTTTT
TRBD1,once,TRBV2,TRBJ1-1,CASRGTAGNTEAFF,TGTGCCAGCAGGGGGACAGCAGGGAACACTGAAGCTTTCTTT
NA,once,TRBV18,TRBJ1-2,CASSPDRNYGYTF,TGTGCCAGCTCGCCAGACAGGAACTATGGCTACACCTTC
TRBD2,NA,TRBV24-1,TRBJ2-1,CATSDITGTSFNEQFF,TGTGCCACCAGTGATATCACCGGGACTAGCTTCAATGAGCAGTTCTTC
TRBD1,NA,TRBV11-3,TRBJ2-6,CAIMTGSGANVLTF,TGTGCCATCATGACAGGGTCTGGGGCCAACGTCCTGACTTTC
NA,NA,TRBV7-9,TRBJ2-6,CASSPSNRAAGANVLTF,TGTGCCAGCAGCCCTTCGAACCGGGCAGCAGGGGCCAACGTCCTGACTTTC
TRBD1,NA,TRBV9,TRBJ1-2,CASSPRGTGTTGFYGYTF,TGTGCCAGCAGCCCGCGTGGGACAGGAACAACGGGGTTCTATGGCTACACCTTC
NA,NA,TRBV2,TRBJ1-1,CASGRDTEAFF,TGTGCCAGCGGAAGAGACACTGAAGCTTTCTTT
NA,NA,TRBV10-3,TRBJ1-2,CAITGSEGGYGYTF,TGTGCCATCACCGGCAGCGAAGGGGGCTATGGCTACACCTTC
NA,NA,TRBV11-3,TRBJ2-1,CASSLGRSSYNEQFF,TGTGCCAGCAGCTTAGGTAGGAGCTCCTACAATGAGCAGTTCTTC
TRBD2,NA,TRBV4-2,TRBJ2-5,CASSQKTSSGGQETQYF,TGTGCCAGCAGCCAAAAAACTTCTAGCGGGGGACAAGAGACCCAGTACTTC
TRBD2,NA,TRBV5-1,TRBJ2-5,CASSSPGLASQETQYF,TGCGCCAGCAGCTCGCCGGGACTAGCAAGCCAAGAGACCCAGTACTTC
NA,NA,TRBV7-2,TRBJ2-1,CASSPAGQAYKEQFF,TGTGCCAGCAGCCCAGCGGGACAGGCCTACAAAGAGCAGTTCTTC
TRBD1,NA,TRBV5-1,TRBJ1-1,CASSSGTGGLTEAFF,TGCGCCAGCAGCTCGGGGACAGGGGGCCTCACTGAAGCTTTCTTT
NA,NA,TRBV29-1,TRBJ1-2,CSVGGSNYGYTF,TGCAGCGTGGGGGGCAGTAACTATGGCTACACCTTC
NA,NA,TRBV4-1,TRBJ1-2,CASSQGGTRMEVKYGYTF,TGCGCCAGCAGCCAAGGCGGGACGAGAATGGAGGTGAAGTATGGCTACACCTTC
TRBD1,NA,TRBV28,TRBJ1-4,CATMTGGREKLFF,TGTGCCACCATGACAGGGGGGAGAGAAAAACTGTTTTTT
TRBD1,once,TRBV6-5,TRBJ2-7,CASRQTGGAYEQYF,TGTGCCAGCCGCCAAACAGGGGGAGCGTACGAGCAGTACTTC
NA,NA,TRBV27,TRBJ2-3,CASSFIRVSSTDTQYF,TGTGCCAGCAGTTTCATCAGGGTTTCTAGCACAGATACGCAGTATTTT
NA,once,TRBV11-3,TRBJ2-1,CASSLPEGLSSSYNEQFF,TGTGCCAGCAGCTTGCCTGAGGGACTGTCGAGCTCCTACAATGAGCAGTTCTTC
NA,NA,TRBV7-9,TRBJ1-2,CASSLTVDGYTF,TGTGCCAGCAGCTTGACAGTGGATGGCTACACCTTC
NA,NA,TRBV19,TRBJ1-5,CASRDTLFQPQHF,TGTGCCAGTAGGGACACCCTTTTCCAGCCCCAGCATTTT
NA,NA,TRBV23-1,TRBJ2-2,CASSQRHRQSAGELFF,TGCGCCAGCAGTCAGCGACACCGTCAGAGCGCCGGGGAACTGTTTTTT
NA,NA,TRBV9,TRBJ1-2,CASSPRQSTNYGYTF,TGTGCCAGCAGCCCCCGACAGTCAACTAACTATGGCTACACCTTC
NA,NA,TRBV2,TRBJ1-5,CASRGEGRVSNQPQHF,TGTGCCAGCAGGGGAGAGGGAAGGGTAAGCAATCAGCCCCAGCATTTT